The clone carrying this T cell receptor beta chain is a singleton in its sample. The sample carries other DNA sequences with the same CDR3. The length of the CDR3 is 15 residues. J lost 2 bases, V lost 0 bases, and 0 bases had no gene match. Germline V gives CDR1 MNHEY, CDR2 SVGAGI. The data were obtained in a study of blood T cell repertoires in COVID-19. As for the study in general: Researchers got acute and convalescent COVID-19 samples from the United States, Italy and Spain. T cells, B-cell-depleted T cells, or PBMCs supplied cDNA or gDNA.

Under the authors' procedure: Reference gene primers were amplified, and this amplification served to estimate nucleated cell counts. TCRdb's copy holds only in-frame clones and misses some; the assay was immunoSEQ multiplex PCR. V and J calls and clone size are given by that table; D and trimming were obtained from the DNA. The repertoire holds 400,000 to 550,000 clones, with about 89% as singletons. Sequencing was carried out using peripheral blood. The clonotype was recovered from a woman in her 30s with acute or convalescent COVID-19. The chain combines TRBV6-5 with TRBJ1-3, with 8 bases identical to TRBD1. CDR3 DNA sequence: TGTGCCAGCAGTTACTCGACAGGGGCTGGAAACACCATATATTTT. Its protein is CASSYSTGAGNTIYF.